These 21 T cell receptor beta chains originate from one sample sequenced in a study of T cell repertoires in cytomegalovirus infection. MiXCR, applied by TCRdb to the reads, yields one record per CDR3 protein. The sample lists 370,000 or so distinct CDR3 sequences, approximately 30% occurring once. For these receptors, no antigen is known. The sequences come from cultured PBMCs, collected from culture after CMV antigen stimulation. All receptors come from a human donor in good health (CMV status not recorded). Some clones in this sample may be carry-over from other donors' samples.

This clonotype has a handful of counts. The chain is built from TRBV12-3 or TRBV12-4 and TRBJ1-1; 8 bases fit TRBD1. J lost 3 bases, V lost 2 bases, and 2 bases had no gene match. The CDR3 covers 14 residues. This CDR3 is CASSLSDRDTEAFF. In DNA form, the CDR3 reads TGTGCCAGCAGTTTATCGGACAGGGACACTGAAGCTTTCTTT.

The chain carries TRBV4-1 and TRBJ2-1; unclear D gene. V lost 5 bases and J lost 0, with 14 bases in between. The CDR3 has 16 amino acids. The V gene's germline CDR1 is MGHRA and CDR2 YSYEKL. This CDR3 reads CASSSRATSSYNEQFF. The CDR3 DNA sequence: TGCGCCAGCAGCTCCCGGGCCACGAGCTCCTACAATGAGCAGTTCTTC.

This chain connects TRBV10-3 to TRBJ1-1, with 7 bases fitting TRBD1. This CDR3 is built from 13 residues. Per the germline V gene, CDR1 is ENHRY and CDR2 is SYGVKD. J lost 6 bases, V lost 5 bases, and 6 bases had no gene match. The chain's CDR3 is CAISPTGFSEAFF. DNA for the CDR3: TGTGCCATCAGTCCGACAGGGTTCTCTGAAGCTTTCTTT.

The genes are TRBV6-5 and TRBJ2-4; the D gene could be TRBD1 or TRBD2 (5 bases each). Trimming cost V 5 bases and J 7 bases, with 21 bases left between them. Looked up from germline, CDR1 is MNHEY and CDR2 is SVGAGI. The CDR3 totals 16 residues. CDR3 coding DNA: TGTGCCAGCAGTACAGGCGTTAGAGGGAATCGGAACATTCAGTACTTC. This translates into CASSTGVRGNRNIQYF.

V usage is TRBV18 and J usage is TRBJ2-3; TRBD1 matches 7 bases. The CDR3 is made up of 15 amino acids. Per the germline V gene, CDR1 is KGHSH and CDR2 is LQKENI. V lost 2 bases and J lost 3; bases outside the gene matches: 5. The CDR3, as DNA: TGTGCCAGCTCACCAGGCCAGGGGGTGACAGATACGCAGTATTTT. Its translation is CASSPGQGVTDTQYF.

This clonotype appeared many times. The chain joins TRBV7-9 to TRBJ2-6; possible D gene TRBD1, 6 bases. The germline V gene has CDR1 SEHNR and CDR2 FQNEAQ (reference sequence). The CDR3 covers 19 residues. Trimming left V 5 bases short and J 0 bases short, with 20 bases between. The CDR3 DNA sequence: TGTGCCAGCAGCGCAGACAGGCCGGGTCCAAACTCTGGGGCCAACGTCCTGACTTTC. Encoded protein: CASSADRPGPNSGANVLTF.

The V and J genes are TRBV2 and TRBJ2-5, with TRBD2 matching over 13 bases. V was pared by 6 bases and J by 0 bases, with 4 bases of the junction left unmatched. This CDR3 is built from 16 residues. CDR1 is SNHLY and CDR2 is FYNNEI in the germline V gene. The CDR3 loop is CASRVTSGRDQETQYF. DNA for the CDR3: TGTGCCAGCAGAGTCACTAGCGGGAGGGACCAAGAGACCCAGTACTTC.

The chain links TRBV12-3 or TRBV12-4 to TRBJ2-2; weak D call: TRBD2 (5 bases). V was clipped by 1 base and J by 7 bases, with 13 bases between them. The CDR3 spans 15 residues. CDR3: CASSLGGTGSGELFF. CDR3 DNA: TGTGCCAGCAGTTTAGGCGGCACGGGGAGCGGGGAGCTGTTTTTT.

The chain couples TRBV10-3 to TRBJ1-3, with D maybe TRBD1 (5 bases). The CDR3 is 14 amino acids. Germline V CDR1 and CDR2: ENHRY, SYGVKD. V shed 3 bases and J shed 4 bases, with 10 bases lying between them. CDR3 nucleotides: TGTGCCATCAGTGATCGAGGGGTCGGAAACACCATATATTTT. This encodes CAISDRGVGNTIYF.

The chain carries TRBV24-1 and TRBJ2-3; 12 positions match TRBD2. Germline V gives CDR1 KGHDR, CDR2 SFDVKD. The J segment lost 0 bases and the V segment lost 4 bases, leaving 4 bases of the junction unmatched. CDR3 length equals 17 residues. In DNA form, the CDR3 reads TGTGCCACCAGTGAATCGACTAGCGGGAGAAGCACAGATACGCAGTATTTT. Amino acids: CATSESTSGRSTDTQYF.

This chain links TRBV30 with TRBJ1-1; D is possibly TRBD1 (5 bases). CDR1 is GTSNPN, CDR2 SVGIG, per germline (reference sequence). This CDR3 region has 13 residues. The ends were cut back, 3 bases at V and 6 bases at J, with 14 bases in the middle. Written as DNA, the CDR3 is TGTGCCTGGAGGGGGCTTCCCGTATCTGAAGCTTTCTTT. Protein sequence: CAWRGLPVSEAFF.

The chain couples TRBV11-2 to TRBJ1-2; 7 bases are a match to TRBD1. Germline V gene lookup returns CDR1 SGHAT and CDR2 FQNNGV. The CDR3 spans 13 residues. J was trimmed by 9 bases and V by 5 bases; bases with no gene match: 9. The CDR3 loop reads CASSADREGRYTF. CDR3 sequence (DNA): TGTGCCAGCAGCGCCGACAGGGAAGGCCGCTACACCTTC.

This clonotype came up a few times. The chain joins TRBV7-2 to TRBJ2-7; a possible D gene is TRBD1 (6 bases). The germline V gene encodes CDR1 SGHTA and CDR2 FQGNSA. V was pared by 6 bases and J by 7 bases, with 16 bases between. The CDR3 is 13 residues long. The chain's CDR3 is CASSTGSQGEQYV. CDR3 coding DNA: TGTGCCAGCAGTACAGGGTCTCAGGGGGAGCAGTACGTC.

This clonotype was seen more than once but under ten times. The chain uses TRBV12-3 or TRBV12-4 and TRBJ1-2; D perhaps matches TRBD1 (5 bases). This CDR3 region has 14 residues. Trimming cost V 7 bases and J 4 bases, with 16 bases left between them. The CDR3 DNA reads TGTGCCAGCACTATTGGGACGTCTATCTATGGCTACACCTTC. Protein: CASTIGTSIYGYTF.

This chain uses TRBV4-1 with TRBJ2-7; TRBD1 matches 7 bases. Trimming removed 3 bases from V and 3 bases from J; junction bases left unmatched: 8. Looked up from germline, CDR1 is MGHRA and CDR2 is YSYEKL. The CDR3 runs 15 residues. The CDR3 DNA follows: TGCGCCAGCAGCCACACCGGACAGGCCCTCTACGAGCAGTACTTC. Its translation is CASSHTGQALYEQYF.

This clonotype has a handful of counts. The chain carries TRBV27 and TRBJ2-4; 13 positions match TRBD2. Per germline, CDR1 MNHEY and CDR2 SMNVEV (reference sequence). The CDR3 contains 17 residues. Trimming at V came to 5 bases and at J to 0 bases, leaving 4 bases not matched to a gene. CDR3 in DNA: TGTGCCAGCAGTCCCCGGACTAGCGGGAGAGCCAAAAACATTCAGTACTTC. Encoded protein: CASSPRTSGRAKNIQYF.

A few counts support this clonotype. The genes are TRBV5-8 and TRBJ2-7; 7 bases line up with TRBD1. This CDR3 is built from 14 residues. Germline-derived CDR1 and CDR2 are SGHTS and YDEGEE. The trim removed 3 bases at V and 4 bases at J, leaving 7 bases unmatched. CDR3 sequence (DNA): TGTGCCAGCAGCTCCCCAGGGGGTGGTTACGAGCAGTACGTC. This encodes CASSSPGGGYEQYV.

The rearrangement links TRBV4-1 to TRBJ2-7; 7 nucleotides match TRBD2. CDR1 is MGHRA, CDR2 YSYEKL, per germline. The CDR3 contains 18 residues. J was trimmed by 2 bases and V by 4 bases; bases with no gene match: 17. CDR3 in amino acids: CASSPKGRGLAEAYEQYF. The CDR3 DNA reads as TGCGCCAGCAGCCCGAAGGGGAGGGGTCTAGCAGAAGCCTACGAGCAGTACTTC.

The rearrangement links TRBV6-2 or TRBV6-3 to TRBJ2-1; D ambiguous. Germline CDR1 is MNHEY and CDR2 is SVGEGT. Trimming left V 0 bases short and J 6 bases short, with 6 bases between. This CDR3 has 13 residues. The CDR3 bases are TGTGCCAGCAGTTACTCGATGGGCAATGAGCAGTTCTTC. Its protein is CASSYSMGNEQFF.

This rearrangement joins TRBV11-2 to TRBJ2-3; TRBD1 or TRBD2 may be the D gene (5 bases each). The CDR3 spans 15 residues. From germline, CDR1 is SGHAT and CDR2 FQNNGV. The V end lost 2 bases, the J end lost 2 bases, and 11 bases lay between the germline ends. The chain's CDR3 is CASSLTGTLTDTQYF. CDR3 DNA: TGTGCCAGCAGCTTAACCGGGACCCTCACAGATACGCAGTATTTT.

There are a few counts of this clonotype. The rearrangement joins TRBV4-1 to TRBJ1-1, with TRBD1 identical over 9 bases. J lost 7 bases, V lost 7 bases, and 10 bases had no gene match. CDR1 is MGHRA and CDR2 is YSYEKL in the germline V gene. The CDR3 extends over 14 amino acids. CDR3 in amino acids: CASNPVTGGFEAFF. The CDR3 region has the DNA TGCGCCAGCAACCCAGTGACAGGGGGATTTGAAGCTTTCTTT.